These 12 T cell receptor beta chains originate from one sample sequenced in a study of OX40 agonist ivuxolimab in advanced cancers. Produced via immunoSEQ multiplex PCR; TCRdb's table is partial and in-frame only. The sample holds fewer than 100,000 clones; around 82% are singletons and the top ten take about 0.8%. This material consisted of CD4+ or CD8+ T cells sorted from blood, taken in a trial of the OX40 agonist ivuxolimab. The receptors were sampled from an adult with an advanced solid tumor such as melanoma, head and neck, liver or kidney cancer.

A note on this clone: This sample includes further DNA sequences coding for the same CDR3. The chain is built from TRBV7-9 and TRBJ1-5; D ambiguous. Germline V gene lookup returns CDR1 SEHNR and CDR2 FQNEAQ (reference sequence). The CDR3 is 12 amino acids. Trimming left V 3 bases short and J 5 bases short, with 5 bases between. The CDR3 reads CASSFGDQPQHF. CDR3 nucleotide sequence: TGTGCCAGCAGCTTTGGAGATCAGCCCCAGCATTTT.

This clone was seen at least ten times. This sequence joins TRBV7-9 and TRBJ2-7; D may be TRBD1 or TRBD2 (6 bases each). The V gene lost 5 bases and the J gene lost 2 bases, with 13 bases spanning the gap. This CDR3 is built from 14 residues. Germline V gene sequence: CDR1 SEHNR, CDR2 FQNEAQ (reference sequence). The CDR3 sequence: CASSRRGATYEQYF. The CDR3 nucleotides read TGTGCCAGCAGCCGGAGGGGGGCAACCTACGAGCAGTACTTC.

This clone is deemed medium-sized. The CDR3 coding sequence is TGCGCCAGCAGCCGAGGACAGGGGCGGGACACTGAAGCTTTCTTT. The encoded protein is CASSRGQGRDTEAFF. The chain combines TRBV4-1 with TRBJ1-1; 9 nucleotides match TRBD1. J was trimmed by 3 bases and V by 4 bases; bases with no gene match: 6. Germline CDR1 and CDR2: MGHRA and YSYEKL. CDR3 length: 15 amino acids.

The J gene is TRBJ2-1, the V gene TRBV5-4; 9 bases align to TRBD2. V lost 2 bases, J lost 7 bases, and 7 bases stayed unmatched. The CDR3 totals 15 residues. Germline V gene sequence: CDR1 SGHNT, CDR2 YYREEE (reference sequence). Here the CDR3 DNA reads TGTGCCAGCAGCTTTGCGGGGGGGTCGGAGAATGAGCAGTTCTTC. Amino acid sequence: CASSFAGGSENEQFF. Together with reference TRBV5-4 and TRBJ2-1, the CDR3 gives the full variable domain: ETGVTQSPTHLIKTRGQQVTLRCSSQSGHNTVSWYQQALGQGPQFIFQYYREEENGRGNFPPRFSGLQFPNYSSELNVNALELDDSALYLCASSFAGGSENEQFFGPGTRLTVL.

The chain combines TRBV5-1 with TRBJ1-2, with 7 bases that match TRBD1. CDR3 length: 16 amino acids. V shed 0 bases and J 2 bases; nucleotides not matched to a gene: 7. Germline V lookup: CDR1 SGHRS, CDR2 YFSETQ. CDR3 sequence: CASSLGGTEGNYGYTF. In nucleotides, the CDR3 is TGCGCCAGCAGCTTGGGCGGGACAGAGGGGAACTATGGCTACACCTTC.

CDR3 sequence: CASSSQTSGRGEQYF. CDR3 nucleotides: TGTGCCAGCAGCTCCCAGACTAGCGGGAGGGGCGAGCAGTACTTC. V usage is TRBV7-2 and J usage is TRBJ2-7; TRBD2 aligns across 14 bases. V shed 4 bases, J shed 6 bases, and the junction held 5 bases outside the gene matches. CDR1 and CDR2 (germline): SGHTA, FQGNSA. CDR3 length equals 15 residues.

This chain links TRBV5-5 with TRBJ1-4; unclear D gene. The CDR3 has 15 amino acids. Germline lookup yields CDR1 SGHKS and CDR2 YYEKEE (reference sequence). Trimming removed 0 bases from V and 4 bases from J, with 10 bases in between. The CDR3 sequence is CASSLGTRLNEKLFF. The CDR3 nucleotides read TGTGCCAGCAGCTTGGGTACCAGGCTTAATGAAAAACTGTTTTTT.

CDR3 residues: CASSRGQGNDEQYF. The CDR3 DNA reads TGCGCCAGCAGCCGCGGACAGGGGAACGACGAGCAGTACTTC. V is TRBV5-1 and J is TRBJ2-7, with 9 bases aligning to TRBD1. Germline V gene data show CDR1 as SGHRS and CDR2 as YFSETQ. Losses at the gene ends were 4 bases for V and 5 bases for J; bases not matched to a gene: 7. The CDR3 extends over 14 amino acids. Full variable domain (missing parts from reference TRBV5-1 and TRBJ2-7): KAGVTQTPRYLIKTRGQQVTLSCSPISGHRSVSWYQQTPGQGLQFLFEYFSETQRNKGNFPGRFSGRQFSNSRSEMNVSTLELGDSALYLCASSRGQGNDEQYFGPGTRLTVT.

The chain uses TRBV7-2 and TRBJ2-2; 10 positions match TRBD1. The CDR3 is 17 residues long. The ends lost 5 bases at V and 6 bases at J; junction bases unmatched: 12. The V gene's germline CDR1 is SGHTA and CDR2 FQGNSA. The CDR3 loop reads CASSRTRDRGRAGELFF. The CDR3 DNA reads TGTGCCAGCAGCCGCACCCGGGACAGGGGACGGGCCGGGGAGCTGTTTTTT.

This clone was counted a few times. The V gene is TRBV28, the J gene TRBJ1-6, with 8 bases aligning to TRBD1. The CDR3 has 15 residues. V was pared by 6 bases and J by 8 bases, with 9 bases of the junction left unmatched. The V gene's germline CDR1 is MDHEN and CDR2 SYDVKM. CDR3 coding DNA: TGTGCCAGCAGGTCCGGGACAGGACACCATTCACCCCTCCACTTT. Translating gives CASRSGTGHHSPLHF.

For the CDR3, the DNA is TGTGCCAGCAGCTTTCTCAGCCCTATGAACACTGAAGCTTTCTTT. Translation: CASSFLSPMNTEAFF. J is TRBJ1-1 and V is TRBV11-3; D gene ambiguous. Trimming stripped 3 bases from V and 0 bases from J, with 11 bases between. Germline V lookup: CDR1 SGHNT, CDR2 YENEEA. The CDR3 length is 15 residues.

This chain joins TRBV2 and TRBJ1-5; 8 bases are shared with TRBD1. Germline values: CDR1 SNHLY, CDR2 FYNNEI. The CDR3 is made up of 15 amino acids. Trimming cost V 4 bases and J 4 bases; bases outside gene matches: 6. The CDR3 region has the DNA TGTGCCAGCAGTGGCCGGACAGGGTGGAATCAGCCCCAGCATTTT. Protein sequence: CASSGRTGWNQPQHF.